Here is one T cell receptor beta chain with its context. Ten or more counts support this clonotype. The specificity of this receptor is unknown. Base qualities are missing; no much larger clone stands one base away. The data originate from a study of T-cell reconstitution after alpha-beta-depleted transplantation in children (TCRdb year 2016). Describing the broader study: Using TCR repertoire profiling, the study followed T-cell immune reconstitution in a quantitative way in children after TCRalphabeta/CD19-depleted allogeneic hematopoietic cell transplantation.

Beyond this particular receptor, the publication reports: Over the following months the frequencies of hyperexpanded clones went down, and after one year T-cell counts and TCRbeta diversity were mostly credited to newly produced T cells. The apparently early alphabetaT-cell count recovery about two months after transplant was reportedly dependent on only several hundred rapidly expanded clones derived from non-depleted graft cells. In some patients, the high TCRbeta diversity seen at day 60 was put down to recipient T cells and intrathymic progenitors that had survived conditioning.

CDR1 and CDR2 were assigned from the germline V gene as SGHDT and YYEEEE. V is reduced by 1 base and J by 2 bases, leaving a spacing of 15 bases between them. The CDR3 runs 16 amino acids, cysteine and phenylalanine included. Here the CDR3 DNA is all that survives: 48 bases in frame from base 1. To prepare the library, PCR was applied. TCRdb lists the instrument as Illumina HiSeq 2500. TCR library preparation used molecular barcoding, with unique molecular identifiers applied to normalize quantification of the TCRbeta repertoire. TCRdb reprocessing: public reads trimmed at Q25 with fastp, clones called with MiXCR, in-frame beta chains kept. When rows share a CDR3 protein, they turn into one entry using the most common DNA and genes. The sample includes 330,000 or so distinct CDR3 sequences, with around a tenth observed a single time. The ten top clones hold about 8% of the sample. The sample's treatment or condition, from its label and the paper: allogeneic hematopoietic cell transplantation with graft depleted of TCRalphabeta T cells and CD19 B cells. The transplant recipients were children given TCRalphabeta/CD19-depleted allogeneic hematopoietic cell grafts.

The sequence was collected from a boy younger than two with acute myeloid leukemia, due to receive a stem cell transplant. The sequence joins TRBV5-6 to TRBJ2-5; the D gene assignment is ambiguous. Sequences were derived from PBMCs, sampled before TCRalphabeta/CD19-depleted stem cell transplant. The CDR3 corresponds to CASSLLSSFAQETQYF. The nucleotides are TGTGCCAGCAGCTTGTTGTCTAGTTTTGCACAAGAGACCCAGTACTTC.